The sequence of this T cell receptor beta chain was determined in a study of blood T cell repertoires in COVID-19 (dated by TCRdb to the early 2020s). About the full investigation: Samples from collaborators originated in the United States, Italy and Spain and spanned both the acute and convalescent phases of COVID-19. The material from the prospective study consisted of cDNA or gDNA derived from T cells, B-cell-depleted T cells, or PBMCs. Deeply sampled blood TCRbeta repertoires from subjects exposed to, actively infected with, or recovered from COVID-19 were included in the dataset. A freely available public database, intended as a resource for researchers studying the immune response to SARS-CoV-2, is where the repertoires were released. Samples came from the ongoing ImmuneRACE study (first 160 participants) plus 1,254 subjects from 6 global collaborators. The sample metadata nearly always contained a de-identified subject ID, COVID-19 status, age in years and sex. Where HLA class I and class II types were available, the types were taken from metadata supplied by the sample provider, not from assay-based typing.

What the study reported, not specific to this receptor: The amount of clinical and demographic metadata varied by source and participant and was provided uncurated.

Each collaborating institution followed its own protocols to collect whole blood in K2EDTA tubes. For TCRbeta analysis, collaborator samples were shipped as frozen whole blood, as isolated PBMCs, or as DNA extracted from either sample type. Note on this clone: What antigen it recognizes has not been identified. It has no much larger one-base neighbor in the sample; base qualities were not kept.

TCRbeta CDR3 regions were amplified from genomic DNA by means of the immunoSEQ Assay, a bias-controlled multiplex PCR. Per the source publication's procedure: The number of nucleated cells in each sample was estimated from the amplification of reference gene primers within the assay. To quantify the absolute abundance of each unique TCRbeta CDR3 rearrangement, sequence reads were collapsed and filtered. For each sample, productive Simpson clonality was calculated as the square root of Simpson's diversity index across productive rearrangements. The table comes from immuneACCESS by way of TCRdb, which keeps in-frame sequences with V and J called. Part of the clones is missing from these tables; in studies checked, under half for an unresolved V gene and the rest for unknown reasons. V, J and clone size are those of that table, while D and trimming were read from the DNA. For this sample there are 150,000 to 200,000 clones; roughly 80% appear just once. Roughly 15% of the sample rests with the top ten.

Sequenced material: peripheral blood. This TCR came from a man between 18 and 35 years old with active or convalescent COVID-19.

The sequenced DNA is TGTGCCAGCAGCTTACGGGCCAGGGGAGCTAACTATGGCTACACCTTC. Translated, this is CASSLRARGANYGYTF. The V and J genes are TRBV7-6 and TRBJ1-2, with TRBD1 as a weak D call on 6 bases. From the cysteine through the phenylalanine, the CDR3 covers 16 amino acids. The kept DNA is CDR3 alone, 48 bases in frame from the first base. Taken from the germline V gene, the CDR1 and CDR2 loops are SGHVS and FNYEAQ. V is shortened by 2 bases, J by 0 bases, and the region joining them spans 13 bases. Where the CDR3 stops, the reference TRBV7-6 and TRBJ1-2 genes take over; the full variable domain is GAGVSQSPRYKVTKRGQDVALRCDPISGHVSLYWYRQALGQGPEFLTYFNYEAQQDKSGLPNDRFSAERPEGSISTLTIQRTEQRDSAMYRCASSLRARGANYGYTFGSGTRLTVV.